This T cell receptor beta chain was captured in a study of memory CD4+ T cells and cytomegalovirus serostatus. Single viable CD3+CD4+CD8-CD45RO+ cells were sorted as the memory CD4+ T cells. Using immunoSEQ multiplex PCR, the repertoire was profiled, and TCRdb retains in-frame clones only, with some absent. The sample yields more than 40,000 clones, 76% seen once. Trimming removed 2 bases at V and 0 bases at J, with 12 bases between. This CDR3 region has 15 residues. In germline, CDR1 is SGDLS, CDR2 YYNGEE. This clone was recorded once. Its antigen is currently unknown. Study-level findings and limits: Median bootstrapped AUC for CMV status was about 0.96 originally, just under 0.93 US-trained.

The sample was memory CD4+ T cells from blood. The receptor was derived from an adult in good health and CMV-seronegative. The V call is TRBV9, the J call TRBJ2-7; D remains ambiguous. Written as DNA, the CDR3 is TGTGCCAGCAGCGTGGGGTCTTCCCCCTCCTACGAGCAGTACTTC. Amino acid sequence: CASSVGSSPSYEQYF.